This T cell receptor beta chain was obtained from a study of blood T cell repertoires in COVID-19. Study details: PBMCs, B-cell-depleted T cells, or T cells provided the cDNA or gDNA that made up the material.

The Seattle patients, enrolled during active infection, were followed longitudinally. Method: immunoSEQ multiplex PCR; TCRdb's copy keeps in-frame clones and lacks some. Counted here are about 150,000 clones, 75% to 90% occurring once; the ten biggest clones make up 6.5% to 9.5%. V shed 4 bases, J shed 8 bases, and the junction held 7 bases outside the gene matches. This CDR3 has 14 residues. The germline V gene has CDR1 GTSNPN and CDR2 SVGIG (reference sequence). The rearrangement uses TRBV30 and TRBJ2-1; 11 bases align to TRBD2. The sample taken for sequencing was peripheral blood. The TCR was taken from a woman in her sixties or seventies with COVID-19, enrolled during active disease. The CDR3 loop is CAWNSGGATYEQFF. In DNA form, the CDR3 reads TGTGCCTGGAATAGCGGGGGGGCTACGTATGAGCAGTTCTTC.